These T cell receptor beta chains were read from a single sample in a study of identical twins. One entry per CDR3 protein, called by TCRdb with MiXCR from the 5' RACE reads. The sample has around 690,000 distinct CDR3 sequences; 21% are singletons. These data also formed part of another study, on T cells expressing NK-cell markers.

Sequencing input: PBMCs. The receptors were sampled from a woman younger than 35 in good health. The CDR3 runs from the conserved cysteine through the conserved F or W. D genes are given only for firm matches. The listing skips clone size in some rows; elsewhere it reads once, few, many or a size class.

j_gene: TRBJ2-1
d_gene: TRBD2
abundance: once
v_gene: TRBV27
CDR3nt: TGTGCCAGCAGAGGACTAGCGGAAGCGAGGAAGGACAATGAGCAGTTCTTC
CDR3aa: CASRGLAEARKDNEQFF

j_gene: TRBJ2-7
d_gene: .
abundance: .
v_gene: TRBV7-2
CDR3nt: TGTGCCAGCAGCTTAGCGACAGAGCACGAGCAGTACTTC
CDR3aa: CASSLATEHEQYF

j_gene: TRBJ2-7
d_gene: .
abundance: few
v_gene: TRBV13
CDR3nt: TGTGCCAGCAGCCTATGGGGCCAGAGCAGCGAGCAGTACTTC
CDR3aa: CASSLWGQSSEQYF

j_gene: TRBJ2-5
d_gene: TRBD1
abundance: few
v_gene: TRBV12-3/TRBV12-4
CDR3nt: TGTGCCAGCAGGAGGACAGGGGGCCAAGAGACCCAGTACTTC
CDR3aa: CASRRTGGQETQYF

j_gene: TRBJ2-1
d_gene: TRBD2
abundance: .
v_gene: TRBV12-5
CDR3nt: TGTGCTAGTGGTTCACCAACTAGCGGGAGGGCCTCGTACAATGAGCAGTTCTTC
CDR3aa: CASGSPTSGRASYNEQFF

j_gene: TRBJ1-1
d_gene: TRBD1
abundance: .
v_gene: TRBV5-1
CDR3nt: TGCGCCAGCAGCTACGGACAGGGGCAAACTATGAGAGCTTTCTTT
CDR3aa: CASSYGQGQTMRAFF

j_gene: TRBJ2-5
d_gene: TRBD2
abundance: .
v_gene: TRBV11-2
CDR3nt: TGTGCCAGCAGCTCACTAGCGCGGGGGGACCAGTACTTC
CDR3aa: CASSSLARGDQYF

j_gene: TRBJ2-7
d_gene: TRBD2
abundance: .
v_gene: TRBV12-3/TRBV12-4
CDR3nt: TGTGCCAGCAGTACCCTAGCGGGATCGCATGAGCAGTACTTC
CDR3aa: CASSTLAGSHEQYF

j_gene: TRBJ2-7
d_gene: TRBD1
abundance: .
v_gene: TRBV5-1
CDR3nt: TGCGCCAGCAGTACAGGGGCGGCTGGCGAGCAGTACTTC
CDR3aa: CASSTGAAGEQYF

j_gene: TRBJ2-1
d_gene: TRBD2
abundance: .
v_gene: TRBV20-1
CDR3nt: TGCAGCGGATCCAGCGGGAGTCACAATGAGCAGTTCTTC
CDR3aa: CSGSSGSHNEQFF

j_gene: TRBJ2-2
d_gene: .
abundance: few
v_gene: TRBV6-1
CDR3nt: TGTGCCACCATCGCGGGGCACACCGGGGAGCTGTTTTTT
CDR3aa: CATIAGHTGELFF

j_gene: TRBJ1-4
d_gene: .
abundance: .
v_gene: TRBV20-1
CDR3nt: TGCAGTGCTAGTCGGCAGAAAAAACTGTTTTTT
CDR3aa: CSASRQKKLFF

j_gene: TRBJ1-5
d_gene: TRBD1
abundance: .
v_gene: TRBV5-1
CDR3nt: TGCGCCAGCAGTCTGGGACAGGGCGCCCATCAGCCCCAGCATTTT
CDR3aa: CASSLGQGAHQPQHF

j_gene: TRBJ2-5
d_gene: .
abundance: .
v_gene: TRBV20-1
CDR3nt: TGCAGTGCCCCCAGCGGGTTTCAACTGGAGACCCAGTACTTC
CDR3aa: CSAPSGFQLETQYF

j_gene: TRBJ2-6
d_gene: .
abundance: .
v_gene: TRBV5-1
CDR3nt: TGCGCCAGCAGCTTCCACGGGTTAACTGGGGCCAACGTCCTGACTTTC
CDR3aa: CASSFHGLTGANVLTF

j_gene: TRBJ2-1
d_gene: .
abundance: many
v_gene: TRBV6-4
CDR3nt: TGTGCCAGCAGTGACTCTGGGGTAAATGAGCAGTTCTTC
CDR3aa: CASSDSGVNEQFF

j_gene: TRBJ2-7
d_gene: .
abundance: many
v_gene: TRBV20-1
CDR3nt: TGCAGTGCTAGCCCTCGCAGTCCCTACGAGCAGTACTTC
CDR3aa: CSASPRSPYEQYF

j_gene: TRBJ2-2
d_gene: .
abundance: .
v_gene: TRBV4-2
CDR3nt: TGTGCCAGCAGCCAGTCGTACCCTACCGGGGAGCTGTTTTTT
CDR3aa: CASSQSYPTGELFF

j_gene: TRBJ2-7
d_gene: TRBD1
abundance: few
v_gene: TRBV18
CDR3nt: TGTGCCAGCTCACCAGCCGGGACAGGATCCTTTTTCGAGCAGTACTTC
CDR3aa: CASSPAGTGSFFEQYF

j_gene: TRBJ2-5
d_gene: .
abundance: .
v_gene: TRBV25-1
CDR3nt: TGTGCCAGCAGTGACCCCGGGGGGCGGGAGACCCAGTACTTC
CDR3aa: CASSDPGGRETQYF

j_gene: TRBJ1-3
d_gene: TRBD1
abundance: .
v_gene: TRBV9
CDR3nt: TGTGCCAGCAGCCCCCCCGGACAGGGTGGAAACACCATATATTTT
CDR3aa: CASSPPGQGGNTIYF

j_gene: TRBJ2-6
d_gene: .
abundance: few
v_gene: TRBV27
CDR3nt: TGTGCCAGCAGGAGGGTTACTGGGGCCAACGTCCTGACTTTC
CDR3aa: CASRRVTGANVLTF

j_gene: TRBJ2-2
d_gene: TRBD2
abundance: .
v_gene: TRBV3-1
CDR3nt: TGTGCCAGCAGCCTTCGACTAGCGGGGGGGATAGGGGAGCTGTTTTTT
CDR3aa: CASSLRLAGGIGELFF